These 25 T cell receptor beta chains were sequenced from one sample in a study of siplizumab effects on memory and regulatory T cells. Data came from immunoSEQ multiplex PCR; TCRdb stores just in-frame clones and leaves some out. The table shows tens of thousands of clones, with approximately 90% occurring only once. Sequenced material: Tregs sorted from blood. The receptors come from a human donor in good health.

This chain uses TRBV30 with TRBJ1-2; 10 positions agree with TRBD1. Germline V gives CDR1 GTSNPN, CDR2 SVGIG (reference sequence). The V and J ends lost 3 bases and 1 base, in that order; junction bases with no gene match: 11. This CDR3 is 17 amino acids long. This chain's CDR3 is CAWSPSRDRGLNYGYTF. For the CDR3, the DNA is TGTGCCTGGAGCCCATCACGGGACAGGGGACTTAACTATGGCTACACCTTC.

This clone was found a few times. The chain employs TRBV7-2 and TRBJ1-2; D remains ambiguous. The germline V gene has CDR1 SGHTA and CDR2 FQGNSA. The CDR3 has 13 amino acids. V was trimmed by 6 bases and J by 4 bases, leaving 12 bases between them. CDR3 sequence: CASSQRGSYGYTF. DNA of the CDR3: TGTGCCAGCAGTCAACGGGGAAGCTATGGCTACACCTTC. Supplemented by reference TRBV7-2 and TRBJ1-2, the full variable domain reads GAGVSQSPSNKVTEKGKDVELRCDPISGHTALYWYRQSLGQGLEFLIYFQGNSAPDKSGLPSDRFSAERTGGSVSTLTIQRTQQEDSAVYLCASSQRGSYGYTFGSGTRLTVV.

V gene TRBV27 combines with J gene TRBJ1-1; D is perhaps TRBD1 (5 bases). V shed 4 bases and J shed 10 bases, with 16 bases lying between them. The CDR3 covers 13 residues. Germline CDR1 MNHEY, CDR2 SMNVEV (reference sequence). Written as DNA, the CDR3 is TGTGCCAGCAGTTCCTCGACAGCCTGGGGAGCTTTCTTT. Residues: CASSSSTAWGAFF.

This clone was counted once. The gene calls are TRBV19 and TRBJ1-6, with 7 positions matching TRBD1. V lost 6 bases and J lost 8; bases outside the gene matches: 7. The CDR3 has 14 amino acids. Germline V gives CDR1 LNHDA, CDR2 SQIVND (reference sequence). CDR3 protein: CASSRQGMDSPLHF. CDR3 coding DNA: TGTGCCAGTAGCCGACAGGGAATGGATTCACCCCTCCACTTT.

This chain uses TRBV7-8 with TRBJ2-2, with TRBD2 as a possible D gene (6 bases). The V end was cut by 1 base, the J end by 7 bases, with 16 bases between. The CDR3 is 16 amino acids. CDR1 and CDR2 (germline): SGHVS, FQNEAQ. DNA for the CDR3: TGTGCCAGCAGCTTAGGACTAGGTCTACCAGGCGGGGAGCTGTTTTTT. Translation gives CASSLGLGLPGGELFF.

Details on this clone: Other nucleotide sequences in the sample specify the same CDR3. V gene TRBV18 combines with J gene TRBJ1-1; unclear D gene. Germline CDR1 reads KGHSH; CDR2 reads LQKENI. The germline V and J ends were trimmed by 3 bases and 2 bases, with 4 bases remaining between them. The CDR3 extends over 12 amino acids. CDR3 DNA: TGTGCCAGCTCACCCCGTAACACTGAAGCTTTCTTT. The encoded protein is CASSPRNTEAFF.

This clone was observed once. The chain recombines TRBV23-1 with TRBJ1-5, with a possible D match to TRBD1 (5 bases). TRBV23-1 is assigned to the ORF class and has an uncertain function. Trimming took off 11 bases at V and 1 base at J, with 21 bases between the two ends. This CDR3 has 16 residues. This CDR3 is CAGADLTGGSNQPQHF. The CDR3 DNA follows: TGCGCCGGGGCAGATTTAACGGGCGGAAGCAATCAGCCCCAGCATTTT.

The gene calls are TRBV7-9 and TRBJ1-1; no firm D call. Germline V CDR1 and CDR2: SEHNR, FQNEAQ (reference sequence). The V end lost 3 bases, the J end lost 3 bases, and 8 bases lay between the germline ends. The CDR3 runs 13 residues. In nucleotides, the CDR3 is TGTGCCAGCAGCTTGACCGGAGACACTGAAGCTTTCTTT. It translates to CASSLTGDTEAFF.

This chain joins TRBV6-5 and TRBJ2-2; D is perhaps TRBD1 or TRBD2 (5 bases each). The CDR3 spans 15 residues. Germline V gene lookup returns CDR1 MNHEY and CDR2 SVGAGI. V was trimmed by 6 bases and J by 4 bases, leaving 15 bases between them. CDR3 protein: CASSAAGTVTGELFF. DNA for the CDR3: TGTGCCAGCAGCGCGGCAGGGACGGTCACCGGGGAGCTGTTTTTT.

This sequence joins TRBV4-2 and TRBJ2-1, with D unclear. CDR3 length equals 11 residues. CDR1 and CDR2 (germline): LGHNA, YNFKEQ. V gave up 0 bases and J gave up 8 bases, with 2 bases separating them. CDR3: CASSQEYEQFF. CDR3 DNA sequence: TGTGCCAGCAGCCAAGAGTATGAGCAGTTCTTC.

This clone appeared once. This chain links TRBV28 with TRBJ1-1; D is unresolved. This CDR3 contains 11 residues. Per germline, CDR1 MDHEN and CDR2 SYDVKM. The germline V and J ends were trimmed by 2 bases and 9 bases, with 7 bases remaining between them. The CDR3 coding sequence is TGTGCCAGCAGTTTACAGCGTAAAGCTTTCTTT. This sequence encodes CASSLQRKAFF.

The genes are TRBV2 and TRBJ1-2; the D is unclear. This CDR3 has 14 residues. Germline CDR1 and CDR2: SNHLY and FYNNEI. V was trimmed by 7 bases and J by 5 bases, leaving 17 bases between them. The DNA of the CDR3 is TGTGCCAGCAAGCTTTTGTACGGAGGGTATGGCTACACCTTC. Its protein is CASKLLYGGYGYTF.

The V call is TRBV30, the J call TRBJ1-2; TRBD1 might be the D (5 bases). The V gene's germline CDR1 is GTSNPN and CDR2 SVGIG (reference sequence). The CDR3 is 13 residues long. V dropped 3 bases and J dropped 2 bases, with 10 bases sitting between them. CDR3: CAWRGRGNYGYTF. CDR3 DNA sequence: TGTGCCTGGAGGGGTCGGGGCAACTATGGCTACACCTTC.

The V call is TRBV5-4, the J call TRBJ2-1; 14 bases are a match to TRBD2. The CDR3 sequence is 20 residues long. CDR1 is SGHNT and CDR2 is YYREEE in the germline V gene (reference sequence). J gave up 1 base and V 3 bases, and 12 bases lay outside the gene matches. The chain's CDR3 is CASSSGTSGGRSISYNEQFF. DNA for the CDR3: TGTGCCAGCAGCTCCGGGACTAGCGGGGGCCGTTCCATTTCCTACAATGAGCAGTTCTTC.

V and J are TRBV7-2 and TRBJ1-6, with 7 bases that match TRBD1. Unmatched junction bases numbered 11, after V lost 5 bases and J lost 4 bases. The V gene's germline CDR1 is SGHTA and CDR2 FQGNSA. The CDR3 covers 17 residues. CDR3 residues: CASSPRRDSLYNSPLHF. The CDR3 coding sequence is TGTGCCAGCAGCCCCCGGCGGGACAGTCTTTATAATTCACCCCTCCACTTT.

This clone appeared a single time. The rearrangement links TRBV7-9 to TRBJ2-5, with 8 bases fitting TRBD2. CDR1 is SEHNR, CDR2 FQNEAQ, per germline (reference sequence). V shed 4 bases and J 1 base; nucleotides not matched to a gene: 5. There are 15 residues in the CDR3. DNA for the CDR3: TGTGCCAGCAGCTCGGGGGGGGGCGGCCAAGAGACCCAGTACTTC. Amino acid sequence: CASSSGGGGQETQYF.

The CDR3 loop reads CASSVGMNTEAFF. The DNA of the CDR3 is TGTGCCAGCAGCGTAGGGATGAACACTGAAGCTTTCTTT. The chain employs TRBV9 and TRBJ1-1; no definite D call. Germline CDR1 reads SGDLS; CDR2 reads YYNGEE. The CDR3 has 13 residues. Trimming removed 0 bases at V and 0 bases at J, with 3 bases between.

The V call is TRBV6-5, the J call TRBJ2-7; 7 bases fit TRBD1. With 5 bases clipped from V and 0 bases from J, the junction kept 4 bases outside the gene matches. CDR3 length: 14 amino acids. Germline V gene data show CDR1 as MNHEY and CDR2 as SVGAGI. This chain's CDR3 is CASSPRQGSYEQYF. The CDR3 DNA is TGTGCCAGCAGTCCTCGACAGGGCTCCTACGAGCAGTACTTC.

This clone occurred once. The chain carries TRBV5-1 and TRBJ2-6; the D is unclear. Trimming removed 1 base from V and 4 bases from J, with 12 bases in between. Germline V gene data show CDR1 as SGHRS and CDR2 as YFSETQ. The CDR3 sequence is 16 residues long. CDR3 coding DNA: TGCGCCAGCAGCTTGAGTTTTGTGACCGGGGCCAACGTCCTGACTTTC. It translates to CASSLSFVTGANVLTF.

The V gene is TRBV28, the J gene TRBJ2-5, with D possibly being TRBD1 (8 bases). CDR3 length: 14 amino acids. V lost 6 bases and J lost 3, with 14 bases in between. Germline V gene lookup returns CDR1 MDHEN and CDR2 SYDVKM. Written as DNA, the CDR3 is TGTGCCAGCAGCAGCGGGACAGGAAAAGAGACCCAGTACTTC. Protein: CASSSGTGKETQYF.

The chain has TRBV5-6 and TRBJ1-3, with D perhaps TRBD1 (5 bases). The V gene's germline CDR1 is SGHDT and CDR2 YYEEEE. V lost 7 bases to trimming and J lost 3 bases, with 17 bases between them. This CDR3 is 15 amino acids long. As DNA, the CDR3 is TGTGCCAGCCCGCTAGGGGTAGAACTTGGAAACACCATATATTTT. Its protein product is CASPLGVELGNTIYF.

The chain joins TRBV7-2 to TRBJ2-7, with 7 bases that match TRBD1. This CDR3 is built from 15 residues. The trim removed 5 bases at V and 7 bases at J, leaving 14 bases unmatched. Germline CDR1 is SGHTA and CDR2 is FQGNSA. CDR3 sequence: CASSPAGTAVGEQYF. The CDR3 coding sequence is TGTGCCAGCAGCCCGGCCGGGACAGCAGTAGGGGAGCAGTACTTC.

The rearrangement uses TRBV12-5 and TRBJ2-1; 7 bases are a match to TRBD1. The ends lost 2 bases at V and 3 bases at J; junction bases unmatched: 7. This CDR3 is built from 16 residues. Germline CDR1 reads LGHNT; CDR2 reads FRNRAP. The CDR3: CASGLPYGTVYNEQFF. DNA for the CDR3: TGTGCTAGTGGTTTGCCCTACGGGACAGTCTACAATGAGCAGTTCTTC. Full variable domain (remainder filled in from reference TRBV12-5 and TRBJ2-1): DARVTQTPRHKVTEMGQEVTMRCQPILGHNTVFWYRQTMMQGLELLAYFRNRAPLDDSGMPKDRFSAEMPDATLATLKIQPSEPRDSAVYFCASGLPYGTVYNEQFFGPGTRLTVL.

This rearrangement joins TRBV5-1 to TRBJ1-4; unclear D gene. Germline lookup yields CDR1 SGHRS and CDR2 YFSETQ. With 4 bases removed from V and 0 bases from J, the gap between germline ends came to 10 bases. There are 15 residues in the CDR3. The CDR3 loop is CASSTGPPTNEKLFF. CDR3 bases: TGCGCCAGCAGCACTGGACCGCCAACTAATGAAAAACTGTTTTTT.

This clone was seen more than once but under ten times. The chain employs TRBV7-9 and TRBJ2-3; 7 positions match TRBD1. J lost 4 bases, V lost 1 base, and 2 bases had no gene match. This CDR3 contains 14 residues. CDR1 is SEHNR, CDR2 FQNEAQ, per germline (reference sequence). In nucleotides, the CDR3 is TGTGCCAGCAGCTTAGGAGGGGGCGCAGATACGCAGTATTTT. Amino acid sequence: CASSLGGGADTQYF.